This T cell receptor (beta chain) was sequenced in a study of CD8 T cells in Susac syndrome. Study findings and constraints: It was acknowledged in the study that its TCR sequencing and HLA analysis involved a relatively small number of individuals.

V trimming: 5 bases; J trimming: 5 bases; junction bases outside the gene matches: 13. This CDR3 has 16 amino acids. Germline values: CDR1 SNHLY, CDR2 FYNNEI. RNA was extracted with the RNeasy kit, and a quantity of 0.5 to 1 ug was reverse transcribed using random hexamers. An immunoSEQ multiplex PCR generated amplified TCR beta CDR3 products spanning 54 Vbeta and 13 Jbeta. In TCRdb, the immunoSEQ multiplex PCR reads were re-called with MiXCR into one record per CDR3 protein. Of around 140,000 distinct CDR3 sequences detected, 94% appear once; the ten largest clones hold less than 0.095%. The study used healthy donors as controls matched for age and sex. Isolation of CD8+ and CD4+ T cells was performed negatively, whereas enrichment of TEMRA cells was done by FACS. This clonotype appeared a single time. Its specificity is unknown.

The material sequenced was CD4+ T cells from PBMCs. This chain uses TRBV2 with TRBJ2-5, with 8 bases fitting TRBD2. The TCR comes from a human donor in good health. The CDR3 bases are TGTGCCAGCAGTCCCCCGGGCGGTAGCGGGATTGAGACCCAGTACTTC. It codes for CASSPPGGSGIETQYF. Based on the CDR3 plus reference TRBV2 and TRBJ2-5, the full variable domain is EPEVTQTPSHQVTQMGQEVILRCVPISNHLYFYWYRQILGQKVEFLVSFYNNEISEKSEIFDDQFSVERPDGSNFTLKIRSTKLEDSAMYFCASSPPGGSGIETQYFGPGTRLLVL.